This T cell receptor (beta chain) was identified in a study of Graves' ophthalmopathy and Graves' hyperthyroidism. Turning to the study itself: The study drew peripheral blood at initial diagnosis, before any treatment.

This clonotype has at least ten counts. A read error may produce the germline difference seen at one junction end. Moderate-to-severe activity, CAS at least 3, NOSPECS at least 4 and duration under 3 months characterized donors with ophthalmopathy. Lactation, pregnancy, uncontrolled infections and other autoimmune diseases were all grounds for excluding patients. CDR3 length: 9 residues. Germline-derived CDR1 and CDR2 are SQVTM and ANQGSEA. From RNA, the CDR3 regions of TCR beta chains were amplified and sequenced. RT-PCR was first run with HTBI primers, then multiplex PCR in a second round. TCRdb reprocessed the multiplex PCR reads via MiXCR and lists one record per CDR3 protein. The table shows hundreds of thousands of distinct CDR3 sequences, with roughly two fifths occurring only once.

The chain links TRBV29-1 to TRBJ2-5; D uncertain. The material sequenced was peripheral blood. The sequence came from an adult man with Graves' ophthalmopathy. The CDR3 loop reads CSVEETQYF. The CDR3 DNA reads TGCAGCGTCGAAGAGACCCAGTACTTC.